This TCR beta chain was sequenced in a study of blood T cell repertoires in COVID-19 (dated by TCRdb to about 2020). Study-wide context: Collaborator samples came from the United States, Italy and Spain and covered acute and convalescent phases of COVID-19. The material from the prospective study consisted of cDNA or gDNA derived from T cells, B-cell-depleted T cells, or PBMCs. The dataset comprised deeply sampled blood TCRbeta repertoires from subjects exposed to, actively infected with, or recovered from COVID-19. The repertoires were made available in a free public database intended to serve as a resource for research on the immune response to SARS-CoV-2. The samples were drawn from the first 160 participants of the ongoing ImmuneRACE study and from over a thousand subjects provided by 6 global collaborators. The sample metadata nearly always contained a de-identified subject ID, COVID-19 status, age in years and sex. HLA class I and class II types, where available, came from metadata supplied by the sample provider rather than from assay-based typing.

Study-wide findings and limitations: The amount of clinical and demographic metadata varied by source and participant and was provided uncurated.

The immunoSEQ Assay, a bias-controlled multiplex PCR, was used to amplify TCRbeta CDR3 regions from genomic DNA. From the authors' description of their analysis: The number of nucleated cells in each sample was estimated by amplification of reference gene primers within the assay. Sequence reads were collapsed and filtered to measure the absolute abundance of every unique TCRbeta CDR3 rearrangement. Productive Simpson clonality was computed per sample as the square root of Simpson's diversity index over productive rearrangements. TCRdb took over this immuneACCESS table, retaining in-frame rearrangements with V and J assigned. Such tables are incomplete; in checked studies, under half of the missing clones stem from an unresolved V gene, and the remainder is unexplained. V and J calls plus clone size are reproduced from that table; the DNA served to infer D and trimming. Across this sample there are over 250,000 clones, with approximately 90% seen only once. 6.3% of the sample belongs to the ten largest clones.

Here V drops 6 bases and J drops 8 bases, and the junction holds 9 bases not matched to any gene. In the germline V gene, CDR1 corresponds to SGDLS and CDR2 to YYNGEE. The CDR3 measures 14 amino acids from cysteine to phenylalanine. Only the CDR3 region is kept as DNA, spanning 42 bases read in frame from base 1. One collaborating source in Seattle enrolled patients while the patients were actively infected and followed the patients over time throughout the course of disease. The collaborating institutions used their own protocols to collect whole blood in K2EDTA tubes. For TCRbeta analysis, collaborators shipped samples in one of three forms: frozen whole blood, isolated PBMCs, or DNA extracted from either of those sample types. A single count supports this clone. The target of this receptor is not known. Base qualities are not at hand, and no much larger clone is one base apart.

Sequenced material: peripheral blood. The TCR comes from a woman in her forties or fifties with COVID-19, enrolled during active disease. Rearrangement joined TRBV9 to TRBJ2-1; 9 junctional bases match TRBD1. The CDR3 protein is CASTGRQGVDEQFF. The nucleotide sequence is given as TGTGCCAGCACTGGTAGACAGGGGGTCGATGAGCAGTTCTTC.